Reported below is one TCR beta chain. This entry comes from a study of blood T cell repertoires in COVID-19. About the research overall: Acute and convalescent COVID-19 specimens originated in the United States, Italy and Spain.

In the source study's methods: Amplifying reference gene primers gave estimates of nucleated cell counts. Measured with immunoSEQ multiplex PCR; TCRdb has only the in-frame clones, and not every one. For V, J and clone size, that table is used; D and trimming come from the DNA. The data contain some 67,000 clones, approximately 79% of them seen just once; the ten biggest clones take up roughly 6.5%. The CDR3 runs 13 residues. The V and J ends lost 3 bases and 5 bases respectively, with 5 bases between them. CDR1 is KGHSH, CDR2 LQKENI, per germline. The chain is built from TRBV18 and TRBJ1-6; D gene uncertain. The specimen was peripheral blood. The sequence was obtained from a woman in her sixties or seventies with acute or convalescent COVID-19. This CDR3 is CASSPLDNSPLHF. The CDR3 region has the DNA TGTGCCAGCTCACCCCTAGATAATTCACCCCTCCACTTT.